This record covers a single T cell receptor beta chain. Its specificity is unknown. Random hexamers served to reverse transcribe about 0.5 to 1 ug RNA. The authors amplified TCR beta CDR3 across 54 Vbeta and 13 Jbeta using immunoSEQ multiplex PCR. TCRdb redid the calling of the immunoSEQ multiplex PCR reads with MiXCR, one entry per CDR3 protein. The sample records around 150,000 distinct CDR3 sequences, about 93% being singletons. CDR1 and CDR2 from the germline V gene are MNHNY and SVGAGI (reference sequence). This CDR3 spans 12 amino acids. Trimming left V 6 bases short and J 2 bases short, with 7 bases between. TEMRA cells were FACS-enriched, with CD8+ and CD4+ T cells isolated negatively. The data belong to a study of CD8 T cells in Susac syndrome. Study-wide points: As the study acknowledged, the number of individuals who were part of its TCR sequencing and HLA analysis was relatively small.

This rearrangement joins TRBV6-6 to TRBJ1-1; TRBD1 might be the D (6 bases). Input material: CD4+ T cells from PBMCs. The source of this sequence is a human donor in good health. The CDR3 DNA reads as TGTGCCAGCAGGGGGACAAACACTGAAGCTTTCTTT. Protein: CASRGTNTEAFF.